The sample holds a few counts of the clone carrying this T cell receptor beta chain. With 10%, 30% or 50% of RNA, about 19,000 to 1,000,000 naive CD8 T cells were sequenced. Isolation of naive CD8 T cells was achieved by sorting on a CD8+CD4-CCR7+CD45RA+ phenotype. Bulk libraries came from a prior protocol with listed TCR primers. TCRdb re-analysed the PCR reads in MiXCR, keeping a single row per CDR3 protein. The sample records hundreds of thousands of distinct CDR3 sequences, 25% being singletons. This entry comes from a study of molecular identifiers for immune sequencing clone quantification. Study overall: Replicates involved a five-way split of RNA from around 20,000 or 100,000 naive CD8 cells, with sequencing of four.

V was trimmed by 4 bases and J by 7 bases, leaving 15 bases between them. Germline V lookup: CDR1 SGHRS, CDR2 YFSETQ. This CDR3 is built from 13 residues. The sample was naive CD8+ T cells from blood, with Jurkat cell RNA spiked in. Subset described: FACS-sorted CD8+CD4-CCR7+CD45RA+ naive T cells. The chain recombines TRBV5-1 with TRBJ2-7; no definite D call. The sequence was collected from a human donor in good health. Some libraries in this study had Jurkat cell RNA spiked in. The CDR3, as DNA: TGCGCCAGCAGCGGCGACAATGGGATTGAGCAGTACTTC. This gives the protein CASSGDNGIEQYF.